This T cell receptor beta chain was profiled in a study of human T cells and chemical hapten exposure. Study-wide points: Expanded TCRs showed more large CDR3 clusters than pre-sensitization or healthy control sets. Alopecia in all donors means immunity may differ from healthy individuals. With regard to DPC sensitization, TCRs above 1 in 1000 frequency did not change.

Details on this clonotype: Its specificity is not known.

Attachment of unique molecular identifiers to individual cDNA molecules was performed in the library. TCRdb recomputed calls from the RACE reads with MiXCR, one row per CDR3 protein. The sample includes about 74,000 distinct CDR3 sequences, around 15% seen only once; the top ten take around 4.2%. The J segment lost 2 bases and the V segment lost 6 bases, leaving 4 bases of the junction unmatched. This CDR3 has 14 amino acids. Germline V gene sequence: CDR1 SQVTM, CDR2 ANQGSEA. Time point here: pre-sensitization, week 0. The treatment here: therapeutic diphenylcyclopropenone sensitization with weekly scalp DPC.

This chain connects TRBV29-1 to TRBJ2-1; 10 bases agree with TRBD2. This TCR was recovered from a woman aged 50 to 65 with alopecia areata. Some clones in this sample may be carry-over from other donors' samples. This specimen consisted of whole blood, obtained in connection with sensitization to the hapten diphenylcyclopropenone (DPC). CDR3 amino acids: CSVSSGGAYNEQFF. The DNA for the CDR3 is TGCAGCGTGTCAAGCGGGGGGGCCTACAATGAGCAGTTCTTC.